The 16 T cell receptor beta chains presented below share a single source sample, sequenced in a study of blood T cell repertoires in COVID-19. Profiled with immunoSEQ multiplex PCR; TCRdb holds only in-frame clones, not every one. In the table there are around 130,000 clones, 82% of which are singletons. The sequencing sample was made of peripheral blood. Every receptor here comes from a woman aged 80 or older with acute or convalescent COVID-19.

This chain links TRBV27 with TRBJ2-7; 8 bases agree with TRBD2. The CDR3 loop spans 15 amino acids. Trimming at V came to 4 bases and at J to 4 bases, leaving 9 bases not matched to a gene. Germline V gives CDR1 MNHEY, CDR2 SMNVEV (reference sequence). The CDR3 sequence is CASSSLASGWYEQYF. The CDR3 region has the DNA TGTGCCAGCAGTTCCTTAGCTAGCGGGTGGTACGAGCAGTACTTC.

CDR3 region: CASRTGQISNQPQHF. CDR3 nucleotide sequence: TGTGCCAGTAGGACCGGACAGATTAGCAATCAGCCCCAGCATTTT. This chain connects TRBV19 to TRBJ1-5; D might be TRBD1 (6 bases). This CDR3 has 15 amino acids. Trimming took off 6 bases at V and 0 bases at J, with 12 bases between the two ends. Per germline, CDR1 LNHDA and CDR2 SQIVND (reference sequence).

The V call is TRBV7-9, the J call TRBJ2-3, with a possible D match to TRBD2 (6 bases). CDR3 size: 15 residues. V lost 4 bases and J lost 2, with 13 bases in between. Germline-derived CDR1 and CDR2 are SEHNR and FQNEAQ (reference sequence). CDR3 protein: CASSSPGGFTDTQYF. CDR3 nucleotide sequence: TGTGCCAGCAGCTCTCCCGGGGGATTCACAGATACGCAGTATTTT.

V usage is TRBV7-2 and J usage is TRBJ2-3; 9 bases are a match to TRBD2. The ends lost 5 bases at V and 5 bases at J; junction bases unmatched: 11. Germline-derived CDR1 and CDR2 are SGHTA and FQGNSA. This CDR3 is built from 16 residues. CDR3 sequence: CASSGLTSGGGDTQYF. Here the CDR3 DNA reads TGTGCCAGCAGCGGCCTGACTAGCGGCGGCGGAGATACGCAGTATTTT.

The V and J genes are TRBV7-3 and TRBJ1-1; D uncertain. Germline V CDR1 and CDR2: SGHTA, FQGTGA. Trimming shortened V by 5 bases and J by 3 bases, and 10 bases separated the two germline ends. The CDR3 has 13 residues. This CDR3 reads CASSASKYTEAFF. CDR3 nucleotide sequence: TGTGCCAGCAGCGCCAGTAAGTACACTGAAGCTTTCTTT.

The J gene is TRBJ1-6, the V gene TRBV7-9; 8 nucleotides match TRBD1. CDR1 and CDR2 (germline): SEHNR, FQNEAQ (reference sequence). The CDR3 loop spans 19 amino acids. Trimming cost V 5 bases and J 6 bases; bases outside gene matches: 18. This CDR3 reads CASSGLDRVIWSLNSPLHF. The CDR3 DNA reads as TGTGCCAGCAGCGGATTGGACAGGGTTATTTGGTCTCTTAATTCACCCCTCCACTTT. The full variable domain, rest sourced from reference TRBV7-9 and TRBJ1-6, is DTGVSQNPRHKITKRGQNVTFRCDPISEHNRLYWYRQTLGQGPEFLTYFQNEAQLEKSRLLSDRFSAERPKGSFSTLEIQRTEQGDSAMYLCASSGLDRVIWSLNSPLHFGNGTRLTVT.

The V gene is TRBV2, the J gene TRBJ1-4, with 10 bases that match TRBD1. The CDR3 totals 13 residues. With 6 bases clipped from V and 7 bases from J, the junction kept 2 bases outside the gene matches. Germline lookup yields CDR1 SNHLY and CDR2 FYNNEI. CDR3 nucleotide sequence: TGTGCCAGCAGGACAGGGGGCGGTGAAAAACTGTTTTTT. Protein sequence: CASRTGGGEKLFF.

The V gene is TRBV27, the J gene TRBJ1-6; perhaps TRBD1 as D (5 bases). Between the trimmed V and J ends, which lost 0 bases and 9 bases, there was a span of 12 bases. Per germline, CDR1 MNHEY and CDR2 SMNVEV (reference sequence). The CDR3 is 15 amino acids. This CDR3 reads CASSLSRGGSSPLHF. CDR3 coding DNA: TGTGCCAGCAGTTTATCTCGCGGGGGGAGTTCACCCCTCCACTTT.

The DNA of the CDR3 is TGTGCCAGCAGTCGGACAGGGAACACTGAAGCTTTCTTT. Amino acids: CASSRTGNTEAFF. The genes are TRBV6-5 and TRBJ1-1; 7 nucleotides line up with TRBD1. CDR1 and CDR2 (germline): MNHEY, SVGAGI. Trimming cost V 5 bases and J 1 base; bases outside gene matches: 1. The CDR3 is made up of 13 amino acids.

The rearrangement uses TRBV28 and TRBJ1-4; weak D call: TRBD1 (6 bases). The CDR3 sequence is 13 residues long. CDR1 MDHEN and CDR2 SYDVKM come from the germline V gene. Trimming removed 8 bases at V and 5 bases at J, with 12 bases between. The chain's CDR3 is CASGGGGNEKLFF. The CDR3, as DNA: TGTGCCAGCGGAGGGGGGGGCAATGAAAAACTGTTTTTT. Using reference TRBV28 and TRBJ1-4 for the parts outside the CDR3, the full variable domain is DVKVTQSSRYLVKRTGEKVFLECVQDMDHENMFWYRQDPGLGLRLIYFSYDVKMKEKGDIPEGYSVSREKKERFSLILESASTNQTSMYLCASGGGGNEKLFFGSGTQLSVL.

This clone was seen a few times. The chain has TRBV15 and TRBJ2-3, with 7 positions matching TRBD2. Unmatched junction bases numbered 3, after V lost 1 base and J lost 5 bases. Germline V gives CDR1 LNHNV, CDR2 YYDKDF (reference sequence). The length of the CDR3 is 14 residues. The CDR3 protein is CATSRGVAGDTQYF. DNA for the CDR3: TGTGCCACCAGCAGAGGGGTAGCGGGAGATACGCAGTATTTT.

The CDR3 is CASSRSGGETQYF. For the CDR3, the DNA is TGTGCCAGCTCACGGTCGGGAGGGGAGACCCAGTACTTC. V is TRBV18 and J is TRBJ2-5; 8 bases are a match to TRBD2. Germline V gives CDR1 KGHSH, CDR2 LQKENI. The CDR3 covers 13 residues. Trimming cost V 4 bases and J 5 bases; bases outside gene matches: 3. Complete variable domain (other parts from reference TRBV18 and TRBJ2-5): NAGVMQNPRHLVRRRGQEARLRCSPMKGHSHVYWYRQLPEEGLKFMVYLQKENIIDESGMPKERFSAEFPKEGPSILRIQQVVRGDSAAYFCASSRSGGETQYFGPGTRLLVL.

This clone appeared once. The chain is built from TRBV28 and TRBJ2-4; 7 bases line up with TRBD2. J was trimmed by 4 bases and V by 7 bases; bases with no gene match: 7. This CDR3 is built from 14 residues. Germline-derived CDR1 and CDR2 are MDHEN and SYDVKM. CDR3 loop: CASTLGGGKNIQYF. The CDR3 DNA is TGTGCCAGCACCCTCGGCGGGGGAAAAAACATTCAGTACTTC.

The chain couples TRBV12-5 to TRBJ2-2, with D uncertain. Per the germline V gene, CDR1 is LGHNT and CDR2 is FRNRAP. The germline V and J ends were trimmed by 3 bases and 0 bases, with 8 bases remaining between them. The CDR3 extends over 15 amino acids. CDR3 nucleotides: TGTGCTAGTGGTTTCCAGGCGACGAACACCGGGGAGCTGTTTTTT. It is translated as CASGFQATNTGELFF.

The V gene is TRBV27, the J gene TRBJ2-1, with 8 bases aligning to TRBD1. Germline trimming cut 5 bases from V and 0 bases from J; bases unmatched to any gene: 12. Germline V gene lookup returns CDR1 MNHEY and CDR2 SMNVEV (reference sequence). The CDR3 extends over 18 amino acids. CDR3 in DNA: TGTGCCAGCAGTCAACAGGGGGGCATGATGTACTCCTACAATGAGCAGTTCTTC. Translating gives CASSQQGGMMYSYNEQFF.

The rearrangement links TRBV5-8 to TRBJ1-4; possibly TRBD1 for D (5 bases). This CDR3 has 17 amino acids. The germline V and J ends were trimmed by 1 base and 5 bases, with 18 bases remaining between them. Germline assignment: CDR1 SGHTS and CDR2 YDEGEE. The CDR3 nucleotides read TGTGCCAGCAGCTTGAACTGGGGCCCCGGTGAGAATGAAAAACTGTTTTTT. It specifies CASSLNWGPGENEKLFF.